This T cell receptor beta chain comes out of a study of T-cell memory formation after mild COVID-19. TCRdb independently ran MiXCR on the 5' RACE reads; one entry per CDR3 protein. This table holds about 350,000 distinct CDR3 sequences, roughly 14% found once. Unmatched junction bases numbered 25, after V lost 5 bases and J lost 5 bases. The CDR3 is 21 residues long. CDR1 and CDR2 from the germline V gene are SGHTA and FQGNSA. Whole-study results and caveats: A second wave expanding day 15 to 37 was CD4+-biased; contracting clones were balanced. CD8+ contracting clones occupied EMRA, while CD4+ ones occupied mainly CM and EM.

On this clonotype: The antigen remains undetermined.

This clonotype originated in a man younger than 30 who had mild COVID-19 (a few samples of this study predate the infection). Cell type and time point are not known. The sequenced sample was PBMCs or a T cell subset sorted from them (not recorded which). This chain joins TRBV7-2 and TRBJ2-5, with 11 bases fitting TRBD2. DNA of the CDR3: TGTGCCAGCAGCACAGCGCCGGGGCTAGCGGGGGGATATTTTAAGAGGGAGACCCAGTACTTC. The encoded protein is CASSTAPGLAGGYFKRETQYF.